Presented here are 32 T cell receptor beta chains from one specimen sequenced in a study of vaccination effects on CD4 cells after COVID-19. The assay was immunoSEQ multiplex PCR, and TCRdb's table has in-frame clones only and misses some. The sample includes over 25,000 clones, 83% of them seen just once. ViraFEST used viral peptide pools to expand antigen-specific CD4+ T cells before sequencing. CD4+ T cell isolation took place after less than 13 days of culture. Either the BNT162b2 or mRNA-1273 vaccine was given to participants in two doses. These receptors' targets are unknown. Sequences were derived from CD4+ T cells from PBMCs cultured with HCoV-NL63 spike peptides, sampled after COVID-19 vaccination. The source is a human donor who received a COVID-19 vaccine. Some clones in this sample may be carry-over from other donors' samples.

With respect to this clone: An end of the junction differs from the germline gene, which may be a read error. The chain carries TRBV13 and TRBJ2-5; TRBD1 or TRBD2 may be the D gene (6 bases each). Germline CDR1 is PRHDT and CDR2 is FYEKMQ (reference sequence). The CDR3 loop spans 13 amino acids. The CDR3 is CASSIGGGETQYF. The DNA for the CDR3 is TGTGCCAGCAGCATAGGGGGAGGCGAGACCCAGTACTTC. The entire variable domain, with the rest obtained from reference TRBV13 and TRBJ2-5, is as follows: AAGVIQSPRHLIKEKRETATLKCYPIPRHDTVYWYQQGPGQDPQFLISFYEKMQSDKGSIPDRFSAQQFSDYHSELNMSSLELGDSALYFCASSIGGGETQYFGPGTRLLVL.

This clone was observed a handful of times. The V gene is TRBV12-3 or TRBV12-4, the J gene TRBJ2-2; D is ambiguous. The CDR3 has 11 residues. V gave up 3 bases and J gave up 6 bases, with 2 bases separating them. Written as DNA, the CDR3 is TGTGCCAGCAGTTTCCCCGGGGAGCTGTTTTTT. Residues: CASSFPGELFF.

CDR3 residues: CAWKFGAIMSSGNTIYF. In DNA, the CDR3 is TGTGCCTGGAAATTCGGGGCCATAATGAGCTCTGGAAACACCATATATTTT. The V call is TRBV30, the J call TRBJ1-3; perhaps TRBD1 as D (5 bases). The CDR3 runs 17 residues. Trimming removed 4 bases from V and 0 bases from J, with 19 bases in between. The germline gives CDR1 GTSNPN, CDR2 SVGIG (reference sequence).

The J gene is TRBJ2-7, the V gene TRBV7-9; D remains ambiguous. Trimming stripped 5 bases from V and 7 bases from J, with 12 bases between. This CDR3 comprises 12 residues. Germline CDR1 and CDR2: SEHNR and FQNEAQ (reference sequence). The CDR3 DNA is TGTGCCAGCAGCCGTGACCGGGCGGAGCAGTACTTC. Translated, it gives CASSRDRAEQYF.

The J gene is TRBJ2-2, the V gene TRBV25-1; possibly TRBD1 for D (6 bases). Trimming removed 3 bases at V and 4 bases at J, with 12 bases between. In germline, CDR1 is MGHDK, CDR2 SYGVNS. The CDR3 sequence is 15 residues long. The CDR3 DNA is TGTGCCAGCAGTGAGTTCCAGGGGAGCACCGGGGAGCTGTTTTTT. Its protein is CASSEFQGSTGELFF.

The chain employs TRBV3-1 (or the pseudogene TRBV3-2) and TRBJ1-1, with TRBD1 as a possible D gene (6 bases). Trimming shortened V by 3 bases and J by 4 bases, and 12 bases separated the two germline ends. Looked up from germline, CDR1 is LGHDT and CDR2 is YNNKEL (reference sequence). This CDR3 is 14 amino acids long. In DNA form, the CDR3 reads TGTGCCAGCAGCCACCAGGGGTTGGGCACTGAAGCTTTCTTT. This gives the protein CASSHQGLGTEAFF.

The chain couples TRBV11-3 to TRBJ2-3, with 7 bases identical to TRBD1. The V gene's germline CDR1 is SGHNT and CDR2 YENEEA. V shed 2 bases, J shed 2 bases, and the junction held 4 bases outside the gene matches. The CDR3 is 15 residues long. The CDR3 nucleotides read TGTGCCAGCAGCTTAATCGGGACAGACACAGATACGCAGTATTTT. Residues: CASSLIGTDTDTQYF.

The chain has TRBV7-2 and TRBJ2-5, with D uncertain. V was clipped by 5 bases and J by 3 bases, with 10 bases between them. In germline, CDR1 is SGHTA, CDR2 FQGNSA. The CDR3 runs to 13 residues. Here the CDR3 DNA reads TGTGCCAGCAGCCGTTTTACGGAAGAGACCCAGTACTTC. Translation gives CASSRFTEETQYF.

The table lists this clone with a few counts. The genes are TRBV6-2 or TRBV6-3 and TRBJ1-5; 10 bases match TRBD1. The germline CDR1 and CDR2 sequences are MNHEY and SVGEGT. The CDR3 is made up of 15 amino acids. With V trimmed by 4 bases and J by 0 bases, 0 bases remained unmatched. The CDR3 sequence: CASSWDRGSNQPQHF. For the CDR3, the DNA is TGTGCCAGCAGTTGGGACAGGGGTAGCAATCAGCCCCAGCATTTT.

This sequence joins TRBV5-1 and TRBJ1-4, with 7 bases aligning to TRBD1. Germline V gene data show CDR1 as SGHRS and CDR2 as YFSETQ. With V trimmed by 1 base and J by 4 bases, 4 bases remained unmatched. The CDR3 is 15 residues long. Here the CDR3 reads CASSLTGTVNEKLFF. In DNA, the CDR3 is TGCGCCAGCAGCTTGACCGGGACAGTTAATGAAAAACTGTTTTTT.

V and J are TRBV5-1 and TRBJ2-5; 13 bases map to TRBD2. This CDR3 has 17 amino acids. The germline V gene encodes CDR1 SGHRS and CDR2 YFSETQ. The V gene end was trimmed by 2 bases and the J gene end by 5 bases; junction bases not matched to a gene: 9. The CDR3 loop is CASSLGLAGAGGETQYF. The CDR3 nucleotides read TGCGCCAGCAGCTTAGGACTAGCGGGGGCCGGGGGGGAGACCCAGTACTTC. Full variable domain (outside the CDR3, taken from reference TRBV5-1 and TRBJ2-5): KAGVTQTPRYLIKTRGQQVTLSCSPISGHRSVSWYQQTPGQGLQFLFEYFSETQRNKGNFPGRFSGRQFSNSRSEMNVSTLELGDSALYLCASSLGLAGAGGETQYFGPGTRLLVL.

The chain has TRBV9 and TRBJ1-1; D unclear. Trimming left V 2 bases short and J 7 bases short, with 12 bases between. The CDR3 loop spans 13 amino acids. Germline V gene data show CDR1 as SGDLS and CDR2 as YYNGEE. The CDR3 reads CASSVGETREAFF. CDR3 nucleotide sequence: TGTGCCAGCAGCGTGGGCGAGACCCGTGAAGCTTTCTTT.

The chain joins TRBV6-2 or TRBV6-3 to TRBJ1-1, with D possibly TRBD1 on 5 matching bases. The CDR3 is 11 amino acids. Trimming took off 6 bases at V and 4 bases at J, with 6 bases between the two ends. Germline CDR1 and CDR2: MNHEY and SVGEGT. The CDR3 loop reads CASSQGTEAFF. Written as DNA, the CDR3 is TGTGCCAGCAGCCAGGGCACTGAAGCTTTCTTT.

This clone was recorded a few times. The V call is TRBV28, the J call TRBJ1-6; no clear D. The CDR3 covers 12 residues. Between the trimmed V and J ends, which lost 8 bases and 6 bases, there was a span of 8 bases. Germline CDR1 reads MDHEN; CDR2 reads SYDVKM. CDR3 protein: CASGLSNSPLHF. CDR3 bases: TGTGCCAGCGGGCTCTCTAATTCACCCCTCCACTTT.

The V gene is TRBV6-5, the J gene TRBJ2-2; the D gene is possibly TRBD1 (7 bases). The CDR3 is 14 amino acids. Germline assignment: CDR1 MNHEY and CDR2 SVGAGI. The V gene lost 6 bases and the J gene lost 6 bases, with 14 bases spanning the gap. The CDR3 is CASRPTGRSGELFF. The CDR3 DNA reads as TGTGCCAGCAGACCGACAGGGAGGTCCGGGGAGCTGTTTTTT.

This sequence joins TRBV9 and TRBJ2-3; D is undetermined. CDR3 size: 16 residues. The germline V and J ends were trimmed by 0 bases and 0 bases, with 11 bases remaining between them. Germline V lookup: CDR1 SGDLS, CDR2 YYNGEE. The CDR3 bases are TGTGCCAGCAGCGTAGGAGAGGCCACTAGCACAGATACGCAGTATTTT. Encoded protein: CASSVGEATSTDTQYF.

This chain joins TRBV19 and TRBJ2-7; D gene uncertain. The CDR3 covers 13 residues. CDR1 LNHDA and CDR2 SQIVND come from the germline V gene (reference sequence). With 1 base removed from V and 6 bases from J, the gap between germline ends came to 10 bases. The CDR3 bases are TGTGCCAGTAGTATAGCTTCAGGTAGCGAGCAGTACGTC. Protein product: CASSIASGSEQYV.

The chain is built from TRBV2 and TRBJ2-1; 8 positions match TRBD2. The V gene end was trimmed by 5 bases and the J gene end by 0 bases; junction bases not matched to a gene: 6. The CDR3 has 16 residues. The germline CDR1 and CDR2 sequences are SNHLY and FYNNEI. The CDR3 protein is CASSRIRGGSYNEQFF. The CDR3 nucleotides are TGTGCCAGCAGTCGAATCCGGGGGGGCTCCTACAATGAGCAGTTCTTC.

CDR3 sequence: CASSDRRGEDTQYF. The CDR3 DNA sequence: TGCGCCAGCAGTGATAGGCGGGGGGAAGATACGCAGTATTTT. The rearrangement uses TRBV10-2 and TRBJ2-3; 8 bases line up with TRBD2. CDR1 and CDR2 (germline): WSHSY, SAAADI. The CDR3 length is 14 residues. The V and J ends lost 3 bases and 5 bases, in that order; junction bases with no gene match: 4.

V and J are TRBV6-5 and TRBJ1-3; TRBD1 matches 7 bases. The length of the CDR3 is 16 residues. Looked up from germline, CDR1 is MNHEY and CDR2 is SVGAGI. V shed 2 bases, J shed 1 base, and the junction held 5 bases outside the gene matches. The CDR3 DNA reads TGTGCCAGCAGTTACCACAGACAGGGATCTGGAAACACCATATATTTT. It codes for CASSYHRQGSGNTIYF.

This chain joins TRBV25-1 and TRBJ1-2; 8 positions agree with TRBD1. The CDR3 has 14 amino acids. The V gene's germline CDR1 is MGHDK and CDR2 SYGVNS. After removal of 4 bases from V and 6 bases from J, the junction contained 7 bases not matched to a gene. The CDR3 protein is CASSATGESHGYTF. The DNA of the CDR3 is TGTGCCAGCAGTGCGACAGGGGAGAGTCATGGCTACACCTTC.

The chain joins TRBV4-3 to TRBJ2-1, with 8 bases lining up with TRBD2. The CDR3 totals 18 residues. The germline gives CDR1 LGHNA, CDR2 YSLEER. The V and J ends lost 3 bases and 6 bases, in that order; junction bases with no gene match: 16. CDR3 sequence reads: CASSQDHALTAGVNEQFF. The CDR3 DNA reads TGCGCCAGCAGCCAGGACCATGCCTTAACAGCGGGGGTCAATGAGCAGTTCTTC.

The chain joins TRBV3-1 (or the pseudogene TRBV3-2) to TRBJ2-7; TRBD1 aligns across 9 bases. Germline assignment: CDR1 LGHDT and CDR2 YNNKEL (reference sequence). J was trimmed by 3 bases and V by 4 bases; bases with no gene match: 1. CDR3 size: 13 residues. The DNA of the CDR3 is TGTGCCAGCAGCCGGACAGGGGACTACGAGCAGTACGTC. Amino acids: CASSRTGDYEQYV.

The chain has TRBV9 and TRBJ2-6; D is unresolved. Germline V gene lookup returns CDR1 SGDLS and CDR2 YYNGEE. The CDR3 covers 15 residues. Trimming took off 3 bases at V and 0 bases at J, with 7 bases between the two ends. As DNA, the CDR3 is TGTGCCAGCAGCGCCCTATCCTCTGGGGCCAACGTCCTGACTTTC. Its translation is CASSALSSGANVLTF.

The CDR3 DNA reads as TGCGCCAGCAGCCAGCAATCCCAACAGGGATCCTACGAGCAGTACTTC. This sequence encodes CASSQQSQQGSYEQYF. The V gene is TRBV4-1, the J gene TRBJ2-7; perhaps TRBD1 as D (6 bases). CDR1 and CDR2 from the germline V gene are MGHRA and YSYEKL. CDR3 length: 16 residues. V was trimmed by 3 bases and J by 1 base, leaving 16 bases between them.

The CDR3 DNA sequence: TGTGCCAGCAGAGCGCAGGGGGCAGTTTTAGGGGAGCTGTTTTTT. Its protein product is CASRAQGAVLGELFF. J is TRBJ2-2 and V is TRBV6-5; 8 nucleotides agree with TRBD1. Germline trimming cut 6 bases from V and 8 bases from J; bases unmatched to any gene: 11. There are 15 residues in the CDR3. Germline CDR1 and CDR2: MNHEY and SVGAGI.

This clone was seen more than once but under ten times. CDR3 protein: CASSKGTAAEAFF. The CDR3 region has the DNA TGCGCCAGCAGCAAGGGGACCGCCGCTGAAGCTTTCTTT. The chain is built from TRBV5-1 and TRBJ1-1; tentative D call: TRBD1 (5 bases). This CDR3 contains 13 residues. V lost 4 bases to trimming and J lost 6 bases, with 13 bases between them. The germline CDR1 and CDR2 sequences are SGHRS and YFSETQ.

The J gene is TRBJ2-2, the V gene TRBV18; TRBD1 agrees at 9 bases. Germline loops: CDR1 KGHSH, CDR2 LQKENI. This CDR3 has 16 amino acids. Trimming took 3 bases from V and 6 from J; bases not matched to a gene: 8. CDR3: CASSPQGTGYSGELFF. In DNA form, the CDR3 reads TGTGCCAGCTCACCGCAGGGGACAGGGTATTCCGGGGAGCTGTTTTTT.

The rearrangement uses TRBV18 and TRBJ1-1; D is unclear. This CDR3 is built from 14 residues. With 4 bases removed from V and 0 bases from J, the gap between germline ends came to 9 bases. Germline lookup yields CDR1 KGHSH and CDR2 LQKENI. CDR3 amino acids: CASSRWQMNTEAFF. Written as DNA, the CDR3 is TGTGCCAGCTCACGCTGGCAGATGAACACTGAAGCTTTCTTT.

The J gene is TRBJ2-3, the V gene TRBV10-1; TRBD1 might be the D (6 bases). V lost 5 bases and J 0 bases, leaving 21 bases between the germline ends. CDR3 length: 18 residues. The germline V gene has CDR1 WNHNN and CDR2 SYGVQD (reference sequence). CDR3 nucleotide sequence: TGCGCCAGCAGTCCAATCGGGACATCCGACCCTAGCACAGATACGCAGTATTTT. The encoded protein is CASSPIGTSDPSTDTQYF.

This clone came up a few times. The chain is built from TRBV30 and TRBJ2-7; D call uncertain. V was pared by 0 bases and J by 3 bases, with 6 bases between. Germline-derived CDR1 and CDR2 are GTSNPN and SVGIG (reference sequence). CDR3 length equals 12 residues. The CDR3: CAWSVNSYEQYV. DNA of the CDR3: TGTGCCTGGAGTGTGAACAGCTACGAGCAGTACGTC.

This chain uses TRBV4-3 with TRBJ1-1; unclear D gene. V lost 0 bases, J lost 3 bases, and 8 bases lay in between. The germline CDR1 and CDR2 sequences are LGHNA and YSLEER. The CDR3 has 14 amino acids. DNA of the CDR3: TGCGCCAGCAGCCAAGATAGGGAGTACACTGAAGCTTTCTTT. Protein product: CASSQDREYTEAFF.